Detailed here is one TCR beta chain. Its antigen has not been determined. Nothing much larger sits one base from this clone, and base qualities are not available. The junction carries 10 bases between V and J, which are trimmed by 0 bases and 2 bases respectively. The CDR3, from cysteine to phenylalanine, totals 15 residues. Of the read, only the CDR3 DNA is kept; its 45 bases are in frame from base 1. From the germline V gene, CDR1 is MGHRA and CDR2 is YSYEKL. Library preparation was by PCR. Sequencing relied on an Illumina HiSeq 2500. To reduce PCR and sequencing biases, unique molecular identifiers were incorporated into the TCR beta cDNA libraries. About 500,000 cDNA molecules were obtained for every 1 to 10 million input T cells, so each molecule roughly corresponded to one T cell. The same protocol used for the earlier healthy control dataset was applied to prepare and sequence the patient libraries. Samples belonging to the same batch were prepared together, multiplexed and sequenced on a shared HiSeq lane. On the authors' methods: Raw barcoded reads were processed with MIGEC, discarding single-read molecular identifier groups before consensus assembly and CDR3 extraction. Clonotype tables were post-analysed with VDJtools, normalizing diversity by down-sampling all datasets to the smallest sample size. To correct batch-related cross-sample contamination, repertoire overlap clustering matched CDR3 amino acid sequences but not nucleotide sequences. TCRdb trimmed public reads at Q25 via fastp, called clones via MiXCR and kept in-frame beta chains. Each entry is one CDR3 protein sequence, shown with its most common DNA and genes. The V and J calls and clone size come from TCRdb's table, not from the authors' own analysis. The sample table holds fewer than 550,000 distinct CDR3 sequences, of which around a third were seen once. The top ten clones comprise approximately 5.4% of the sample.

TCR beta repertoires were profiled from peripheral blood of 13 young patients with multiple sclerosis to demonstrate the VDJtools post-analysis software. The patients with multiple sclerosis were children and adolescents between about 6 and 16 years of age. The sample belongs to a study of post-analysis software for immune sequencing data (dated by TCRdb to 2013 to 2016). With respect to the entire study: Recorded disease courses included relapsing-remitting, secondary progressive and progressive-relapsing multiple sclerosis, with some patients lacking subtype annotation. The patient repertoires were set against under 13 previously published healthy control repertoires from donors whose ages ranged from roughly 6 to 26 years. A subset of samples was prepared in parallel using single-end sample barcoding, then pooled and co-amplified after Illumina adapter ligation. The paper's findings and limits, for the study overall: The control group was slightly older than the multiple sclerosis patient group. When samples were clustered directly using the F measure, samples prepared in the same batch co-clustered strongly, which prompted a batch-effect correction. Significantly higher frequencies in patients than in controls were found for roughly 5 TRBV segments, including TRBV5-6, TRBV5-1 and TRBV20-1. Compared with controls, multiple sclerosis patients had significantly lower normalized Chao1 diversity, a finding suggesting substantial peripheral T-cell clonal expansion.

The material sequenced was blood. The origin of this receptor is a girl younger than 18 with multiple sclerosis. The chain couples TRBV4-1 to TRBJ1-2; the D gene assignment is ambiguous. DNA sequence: TGCGCCAGCAGCCAAGATCCGGCGGCAAACTATGGCTACACCTTC. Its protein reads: CASSQDPAANYGYTF.